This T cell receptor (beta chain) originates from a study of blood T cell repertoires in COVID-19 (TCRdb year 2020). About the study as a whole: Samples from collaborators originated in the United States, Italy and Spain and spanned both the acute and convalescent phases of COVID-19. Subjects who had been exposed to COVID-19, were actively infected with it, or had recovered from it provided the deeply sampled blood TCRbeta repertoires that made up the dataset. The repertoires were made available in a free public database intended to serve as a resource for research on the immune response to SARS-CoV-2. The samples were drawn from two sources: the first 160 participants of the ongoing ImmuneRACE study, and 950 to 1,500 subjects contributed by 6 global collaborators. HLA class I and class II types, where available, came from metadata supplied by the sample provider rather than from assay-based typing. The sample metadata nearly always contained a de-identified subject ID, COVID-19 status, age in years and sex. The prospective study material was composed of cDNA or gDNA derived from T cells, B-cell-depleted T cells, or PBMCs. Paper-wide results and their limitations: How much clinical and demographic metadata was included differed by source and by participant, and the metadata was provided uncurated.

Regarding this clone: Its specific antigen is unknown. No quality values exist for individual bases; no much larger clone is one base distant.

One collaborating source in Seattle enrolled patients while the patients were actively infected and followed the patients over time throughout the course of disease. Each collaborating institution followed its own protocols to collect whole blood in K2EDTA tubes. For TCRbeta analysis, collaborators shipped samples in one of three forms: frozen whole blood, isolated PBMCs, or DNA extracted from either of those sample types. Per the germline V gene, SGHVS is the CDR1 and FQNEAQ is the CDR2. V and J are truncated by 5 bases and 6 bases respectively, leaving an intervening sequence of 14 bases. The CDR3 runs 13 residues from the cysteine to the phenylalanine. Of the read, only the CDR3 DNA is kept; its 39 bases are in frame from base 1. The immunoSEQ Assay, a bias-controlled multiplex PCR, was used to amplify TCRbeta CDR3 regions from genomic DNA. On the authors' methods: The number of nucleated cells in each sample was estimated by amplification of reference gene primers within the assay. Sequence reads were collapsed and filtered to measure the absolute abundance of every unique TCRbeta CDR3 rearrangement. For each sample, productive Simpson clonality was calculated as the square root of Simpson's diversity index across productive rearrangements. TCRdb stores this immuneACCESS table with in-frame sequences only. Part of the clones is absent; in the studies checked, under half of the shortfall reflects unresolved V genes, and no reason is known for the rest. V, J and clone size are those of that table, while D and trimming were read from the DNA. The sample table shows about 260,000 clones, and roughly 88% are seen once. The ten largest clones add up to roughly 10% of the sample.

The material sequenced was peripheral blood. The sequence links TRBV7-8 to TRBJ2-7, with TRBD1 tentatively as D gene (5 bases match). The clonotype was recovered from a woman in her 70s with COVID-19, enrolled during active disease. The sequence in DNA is TGTGCCAGCAGCCGAGACAGCCAGTCCGAGCAGTACTTC. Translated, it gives CASSRDSQSEQYF.